This T cell receptor beta chain was found in a study of immune evolution from preneoplasia to lung adenocarcinoma. The study's findings and limits: Top clone frequencies peaked in normal lung, apparently declining through invasive adenocarcinoma.

TCRdb's table, derived via immunoSEQ multiplex PCR, lists solely in-frame clones and lacks some. Of more than 3,500 clones in the sample, about 91% are singletons; the top ten hold approximately 2.4%. About this clone: Its matching antigen is unknown.

CDR1 is MGHRA, CDR2 YSYEKL, per germline. The CDR3 covers 16 residues. V was pared by 0 bases and J by 6 bases, with 14 bases between. The chain carries TRBV4-1 and TRBJ1-4; D is possibly TRBD1 (5 bases). The TCR comes from a person aged 55-80 years with lung adenocarcinoma. The sample was FFPE lung adenocarcinoma in situ tissue. CDR3 coding DNA: TGCGCCAGCAGCCAAGATCTCGGGGGAGGGTATGAAAAACTGTTTTTT. Encoded protein: CASSQDLGGGYEKLFF.